These T cell receptor beta chains were read from a single sample in a study of monozygotic twins with inflammatory bowel disease. From its re-call of the 5' RACE reads, TCRdb lists each CDR3 protein once, without DNA. Its table lists 170,000 or so distinct CDR3 sequences. The material sequenced was blood. The receptors stem from a human donor with ulcerative colitis or Crohn's disease, or a healthy co-twin of an affected twin (not recorded which). Both conserved end residues are part of each CDR3. Fields, in order: CDR3 length, V gene, J gene, CDR3 protein.

cdr3_length: 13
v_call: TRBV5-1
j_call: TRBJ1-2
cdr3_aa: CASSPTQNYGYTF

cdr3_length: 12
v_call: TRBV14
j_call: TRBJ2-2
cdr3_aa: CASGLAPGELFF

cdr3_length: 15
v_call: TRBV7-2
j_call: TRBJ2-1
cdr3_aa: CASSLDRGSYNEQFF

cdr3_length: 13
v_call: TRBV2
j_call: TRBJ2-3
cdr3_aa: CASIIQLTDTQYF

cdr3_length: 12
v_call: TRBV20-1
j_call: TRBJ2-7
cdr3_aa: CSAPQTVREQYF

cdr3_length: 12
v_call: TRBV29-1
j_call: TRBJ1-5
cdr3_aa: CSVGEGQISQHF

cdr3_length: 12
v_call: TRBV4-3
j_call: TRBJ2-1
cdr3_aa: CASSQFGREQFF

cdr3_length: 14
v_call: TRBV5-1
j_call: TRBJ1-1
cdr3_aa: CASSAGGGNTEAFF

cdr3_length: 16
v_call: TRBV5-1
j_call: TRBJ2-1
cdr3_aa: CASSLVPGQGYNEQFF

cdr3_length: 15
v_call: TRBV25-1
j_call: TRBJ1-2
cdr3_aa: CASSSSREFMYGYTF